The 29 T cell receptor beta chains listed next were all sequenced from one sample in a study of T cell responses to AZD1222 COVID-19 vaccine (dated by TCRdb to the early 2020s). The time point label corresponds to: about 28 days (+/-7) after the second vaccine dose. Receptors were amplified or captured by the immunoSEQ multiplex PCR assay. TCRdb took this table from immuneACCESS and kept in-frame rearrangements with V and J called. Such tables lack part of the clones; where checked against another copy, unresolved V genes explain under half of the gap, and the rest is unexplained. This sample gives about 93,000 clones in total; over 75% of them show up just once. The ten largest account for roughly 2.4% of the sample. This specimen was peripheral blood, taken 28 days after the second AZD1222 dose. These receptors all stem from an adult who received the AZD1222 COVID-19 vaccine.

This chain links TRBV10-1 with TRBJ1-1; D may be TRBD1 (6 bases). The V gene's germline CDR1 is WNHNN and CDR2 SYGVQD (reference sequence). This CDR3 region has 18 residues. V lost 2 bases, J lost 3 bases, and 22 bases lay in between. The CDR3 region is CASSEPGQGGLDDTEAFF. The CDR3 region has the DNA TGCGCCAGCAGTGAGCCGGGACAAGGGGGGTTGGACGACACTGAAGCTTTCTTT.

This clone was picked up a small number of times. CDR3 region: CAWSLGLAGKFF. The CDR3 region has the DNA TGTGCCTGGAGTCTCGGACTAGCCGGGAAGTTCTTC. The chain combines TRBV30 with TRBJ2-1; 8 positions agree with TRBD2. The CDR3 consists of 12 residues. V dropped 2 bases and J dropped 14; count of bases not matched to a gene: 8. The germline V gene encodes CDR1 GTSNPN and CDR2 SVGIG (reference sequence).

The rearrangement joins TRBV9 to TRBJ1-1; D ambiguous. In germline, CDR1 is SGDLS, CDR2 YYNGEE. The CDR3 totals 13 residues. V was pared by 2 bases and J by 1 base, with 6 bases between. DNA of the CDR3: TGTGCCAGCAGCGTTAACCAGAACACTGAAGCTTTCTTT. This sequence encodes CASSVNQNTEAFF.

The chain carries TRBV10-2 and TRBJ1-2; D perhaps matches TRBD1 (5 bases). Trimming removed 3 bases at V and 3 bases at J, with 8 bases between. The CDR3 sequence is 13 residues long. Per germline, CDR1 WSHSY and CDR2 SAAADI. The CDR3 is CASSDQQDYGYTF. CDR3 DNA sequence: TGCGCCAGCAGTGATCAACAGGACTATGGCTACACCTTC.

Here the CDR3 DNA reads TGTGCCAGCACCCTACAGGGGACCGGGGAGCTGTTTTTT. Its protein product is CASTLQGTGELFF. The chain links TRBV11-2 to TRBJ2-2; 7 bases fit TRBD1. V was clipped by 7 bases and J by 5 bases; unmatched bases: 4. The CDR3 sequence is 13 residues long. CDR1 is SGHAT and CDR2 is FQNNGV in the germline V gene.

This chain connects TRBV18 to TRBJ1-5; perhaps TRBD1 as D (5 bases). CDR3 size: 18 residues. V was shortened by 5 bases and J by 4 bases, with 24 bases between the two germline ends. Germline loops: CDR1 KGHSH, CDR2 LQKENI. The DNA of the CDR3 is TGTGCCAGCTCATCGACTCGGACACTGGAATTGAGGAATCAGCCCCAGCATTTT. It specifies CASSSTRTLELRNQPQHF.

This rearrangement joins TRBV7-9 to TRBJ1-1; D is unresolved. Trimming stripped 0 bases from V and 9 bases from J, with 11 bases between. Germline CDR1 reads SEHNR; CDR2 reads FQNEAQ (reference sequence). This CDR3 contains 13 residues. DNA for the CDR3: TGTGCCAGCAGCTTAGCGCAGCAGGTTCAAGCTTTCTTT. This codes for CASSLAQQVQAFF.

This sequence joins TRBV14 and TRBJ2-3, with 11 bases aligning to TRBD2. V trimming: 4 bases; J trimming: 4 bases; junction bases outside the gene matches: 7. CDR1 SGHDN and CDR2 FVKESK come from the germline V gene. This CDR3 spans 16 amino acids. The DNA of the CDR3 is TGTGCCAGCAGCCCTACTAGCGGGAGTTTCTCAGATACGCAGTATTTT. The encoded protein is CASSPTSGSFSDTQYF.

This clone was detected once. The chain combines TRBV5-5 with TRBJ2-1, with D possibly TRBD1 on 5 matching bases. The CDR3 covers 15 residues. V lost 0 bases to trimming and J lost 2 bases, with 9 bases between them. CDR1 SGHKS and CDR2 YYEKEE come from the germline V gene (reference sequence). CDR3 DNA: TGTGCCAGCAGCTTGGCAGGGAATCCCTACAATGAGCAGTTCTTC. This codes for CASSLAGNPYNEQFF.

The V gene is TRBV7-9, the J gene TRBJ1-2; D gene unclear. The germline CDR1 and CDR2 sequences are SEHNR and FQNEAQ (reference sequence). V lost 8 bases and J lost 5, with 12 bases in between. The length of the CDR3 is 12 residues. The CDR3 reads CASQQQEYGYTF. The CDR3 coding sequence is TGTGCCAGCCAACAACAAGAGTATGGCTACACCTTC.

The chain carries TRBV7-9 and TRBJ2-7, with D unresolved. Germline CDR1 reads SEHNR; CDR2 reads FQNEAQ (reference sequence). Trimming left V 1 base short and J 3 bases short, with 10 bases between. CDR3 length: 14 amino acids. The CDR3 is CASSLGFGGYEQYF. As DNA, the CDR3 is TGTGCCAGCAGCTTAGGGTTCGGCGGCTACGAGCAGTACTTC.

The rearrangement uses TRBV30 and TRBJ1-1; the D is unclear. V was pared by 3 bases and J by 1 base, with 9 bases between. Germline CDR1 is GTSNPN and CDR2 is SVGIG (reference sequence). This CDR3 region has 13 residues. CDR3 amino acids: CAWSRDENTEAFF. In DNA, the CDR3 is TGTGCCTGGAGCCGCGATGAGAACACTGAAGCTTTCTTT. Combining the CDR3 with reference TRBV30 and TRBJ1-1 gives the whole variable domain SQTIHQWPATLVQPVGSPLSLECTVEGTSNPNLYWYRQAAGRGLQLLFYSVGIGQISSEVPQNLSASRPQDRQFILSSKKLLLSDSGFYLCAWSRDENTEAFFGQGTRLTVV.

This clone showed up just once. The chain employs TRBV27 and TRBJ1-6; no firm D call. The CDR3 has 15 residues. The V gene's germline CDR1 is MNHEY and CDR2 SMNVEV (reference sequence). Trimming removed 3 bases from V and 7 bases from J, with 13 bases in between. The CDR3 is CASSLGRQSNSPLHF. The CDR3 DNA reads TGTGCCAGCAGTTTGGGAAGGCAGAGCAATTCACCCCTCCACTTT.

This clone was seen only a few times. This CDR3 reads CASSQEAKGGTEAFF. CDR3 sequence (DNA): TGTGCCAGCAGCCAAGAAGCCAAGGGGGGCACTGAAGCTTTCTTT. The chain uses TRBV4-2 and TRBJ1-1, with D perhaps matching TRBD1 (6 bases). The CDR3 runs 15 residues. Germline CDR1 LGHNA, CDR2 YNFKEQ. The V gene lost 0 bases and the J gene lost 4 bases, with 12 bases spanning the gap.

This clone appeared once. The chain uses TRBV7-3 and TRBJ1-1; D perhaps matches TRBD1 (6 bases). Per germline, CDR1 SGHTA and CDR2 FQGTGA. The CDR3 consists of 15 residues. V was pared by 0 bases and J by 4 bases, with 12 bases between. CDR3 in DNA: TGTGCCAGCAGCTTAACGTCAGGGGTTGGCACTGAAGCTTTCTTT. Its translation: CASSLTSGVGTEAFF.

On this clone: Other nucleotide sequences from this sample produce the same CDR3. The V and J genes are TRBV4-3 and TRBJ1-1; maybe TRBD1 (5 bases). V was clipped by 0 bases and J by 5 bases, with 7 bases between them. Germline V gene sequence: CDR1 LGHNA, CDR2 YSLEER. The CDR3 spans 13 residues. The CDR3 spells CASSQEWGTEAFF. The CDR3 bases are TGCGCCAGCAGCCAAGAGTGGGGGACTGAAGCTTTCTTT.

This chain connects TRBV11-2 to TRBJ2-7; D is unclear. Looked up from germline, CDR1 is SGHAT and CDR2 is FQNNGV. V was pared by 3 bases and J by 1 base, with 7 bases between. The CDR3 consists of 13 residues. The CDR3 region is CASSLDRSYEQYF. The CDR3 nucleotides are TGTGCCAGCAGCTTGGACCGATCCTACGAGCAGTACTTC.

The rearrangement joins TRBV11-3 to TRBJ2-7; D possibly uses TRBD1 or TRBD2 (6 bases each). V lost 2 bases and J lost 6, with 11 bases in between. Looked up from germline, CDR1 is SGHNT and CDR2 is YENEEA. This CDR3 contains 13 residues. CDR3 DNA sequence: TGTGCCAGCAGCTTAATCTGGGGGGCCGAGCAGTACTTC. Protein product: CASSLIWGAEQYF. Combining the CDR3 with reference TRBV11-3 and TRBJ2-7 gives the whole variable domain EAGVVQSPRYKIIEKKQPVAFWCNPISGHNTLYWYLQNLGQGPELLIRYENEEAVDDSQLPKDRFSAERLKGVDSTLKIQPAELGDSAVYLCASSLIWGAEQYFGPGTRLTVT.

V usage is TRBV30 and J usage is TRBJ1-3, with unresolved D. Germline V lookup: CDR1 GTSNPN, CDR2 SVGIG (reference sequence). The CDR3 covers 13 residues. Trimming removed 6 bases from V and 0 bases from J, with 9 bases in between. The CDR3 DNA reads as TGTGCCTGTGGCTGGATCTCTGGAAACACCATATATTTT. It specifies CACGWISGNTIYF.

CDR3 loop: CAISEWEGTTNEKLFF. The CDR3, as DNA: TGTGCCATCAGTGAGTGGGAGGGGACAACTAATGAAAAACTGTTTTTT. The rearrangement uses TRBV10-3 and TRBJ1-4, with D possibly TRBD1 on 5 matching bases. Germline CDR1 ENHRY, CDR2 SYGVKD. The CDR3 covers 16 residues. Trimming left V 1 base short and J 0 bases short, with 9 bases between.

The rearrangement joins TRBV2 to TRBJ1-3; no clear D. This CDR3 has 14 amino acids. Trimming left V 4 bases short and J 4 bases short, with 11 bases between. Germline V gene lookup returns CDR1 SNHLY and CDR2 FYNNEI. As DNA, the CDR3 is TGTGCCAGCAGTGTAGGAGGGTTCGGAAACACCATATATTTT. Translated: CASSVGGFGNTIYF.

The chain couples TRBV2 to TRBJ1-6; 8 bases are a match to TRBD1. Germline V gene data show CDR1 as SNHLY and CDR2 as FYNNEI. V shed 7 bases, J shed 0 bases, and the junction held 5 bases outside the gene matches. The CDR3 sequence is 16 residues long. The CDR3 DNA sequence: TGTGCCAGCAACCCAGACAGGGGCTCCTATAATTCACCCCTCCACTTT. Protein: CASNPDRGSYNSPLHF.

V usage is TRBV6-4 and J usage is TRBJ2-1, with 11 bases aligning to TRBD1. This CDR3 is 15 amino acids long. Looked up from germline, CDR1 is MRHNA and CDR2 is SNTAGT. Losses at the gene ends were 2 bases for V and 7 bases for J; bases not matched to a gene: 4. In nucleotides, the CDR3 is TGTGCCAGCAGTGACGGACAGGGGGCGGGGAATGAGCAGTTCTTC. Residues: CASSDGQGAGNEQFF.

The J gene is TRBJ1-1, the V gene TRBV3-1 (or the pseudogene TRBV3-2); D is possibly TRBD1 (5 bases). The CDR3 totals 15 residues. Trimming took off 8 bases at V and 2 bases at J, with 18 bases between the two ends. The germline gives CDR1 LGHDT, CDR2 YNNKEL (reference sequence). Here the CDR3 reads CASASGTRPNTEAFF. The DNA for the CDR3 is TGTGCCAGCGCTTCGGGGACCCGCCCAAACACTGAAGCTTTCTTT.

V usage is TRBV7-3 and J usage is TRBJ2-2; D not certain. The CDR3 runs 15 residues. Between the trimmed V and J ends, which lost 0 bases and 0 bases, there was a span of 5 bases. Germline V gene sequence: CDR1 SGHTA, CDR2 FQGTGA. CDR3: CASSLTGSNTGELFF. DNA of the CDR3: TGTGCCAGCAGCTTAACAGGGTCGAACACCGGGGAGCTGTTTTTT.

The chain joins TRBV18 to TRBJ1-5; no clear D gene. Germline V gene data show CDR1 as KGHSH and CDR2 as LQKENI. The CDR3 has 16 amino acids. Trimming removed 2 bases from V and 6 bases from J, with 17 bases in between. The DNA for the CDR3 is TGTGCCAGCTCACCAGTTGGGGAACGAGGGCGTCAGCCCCAGCATTTT. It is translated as CASSPVGERGRQPQHF.

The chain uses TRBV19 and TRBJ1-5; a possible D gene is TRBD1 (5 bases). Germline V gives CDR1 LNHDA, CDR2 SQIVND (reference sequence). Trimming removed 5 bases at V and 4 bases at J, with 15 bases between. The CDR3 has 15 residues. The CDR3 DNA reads TGTGCCAGTAGTCCGGGTCCCGGGGGGAATCAGCCCCAGCATTTT. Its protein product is CASSPGPGGNQPQHF.

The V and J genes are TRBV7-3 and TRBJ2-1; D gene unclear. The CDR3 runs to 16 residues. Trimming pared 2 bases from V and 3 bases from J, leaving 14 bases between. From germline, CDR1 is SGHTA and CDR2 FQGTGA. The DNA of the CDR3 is TGTGCCAGCAGCTTAGCGACCCCTCGCCGCTACAATGAGCAGTTCTTC. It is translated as CASSLATPRRYNEQFF.

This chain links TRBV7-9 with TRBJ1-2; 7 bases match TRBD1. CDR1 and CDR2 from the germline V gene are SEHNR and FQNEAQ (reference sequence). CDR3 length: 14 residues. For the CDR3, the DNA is TGTGCAGCAGGGGATAGGGACAGAGATTATGGCTACACCTTC. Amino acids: CAAGDRDRDYGYTF. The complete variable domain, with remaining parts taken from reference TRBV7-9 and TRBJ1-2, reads DTGVSQNPRHKITKRGQNVTFRCDPISEHNRLYWYRQTLGQGPEFLTYFQNEAQLEKSRLLSDRFSAERPKGSFSTLEIQRTEQGDSAMYLCAAGDRDRDYGYTFGSGTRLTVV.